The source of this T cell receptor (beta chain) is a study of blood T cell repertoires in COVID-19. Overall study: The United States, Italy and Spain provided the acute and convalescent COVID-19 samples. PBMCs, B-cell-depleted T cells, or T cells were the source of the cDNA or gDNA that made up the material.

Authors' data handling: Reference gene primer amplification gave estimated nucleated cell counts. Sequencing used immunoSEQ multiplex PCR; TCRdb keeps in-frame clones, though not all of them. V, J and clone size reflect that table, while D and trimming were determined from the DNA. The sample records some 110,000 clones, around 80% being singletons. Trimming cost V 3 bases and J 0 bases; bases outside gene matches: 5. CDR1 and CDR2 (germline): SGHDT, YYEEEE. The CDR3 sequence is 16 residues long. The sample comprised peripheral blood. The gene calls are TRBV5-6 and TRBJ2-3; 9 nucleotides align to TRBD2. The TCR comes from a woman between 65 and 79 years old with acute or convalescent COVID-19. Here the CDR3 reads CASSSAGGTSTDTQYF. The CDR3 nucleotides read TGTGCCAGCAGCTCTGCGGGGGGGACTAGCACAGATACGCAGTATTTT. Filled out from reference TRBV5-6 and TRBJ2-3, the complete variable domain reads DAGVTQSPTHLIKTRGQQVTLRCSPKSGHDTVSWYQQALGQGPQFIFQYYEEEERQRGNFPDRFSGHQFPNYSSELNVNALLLGDSALYLCASSSAGGTSTDTQYFGPGTRLTVL.